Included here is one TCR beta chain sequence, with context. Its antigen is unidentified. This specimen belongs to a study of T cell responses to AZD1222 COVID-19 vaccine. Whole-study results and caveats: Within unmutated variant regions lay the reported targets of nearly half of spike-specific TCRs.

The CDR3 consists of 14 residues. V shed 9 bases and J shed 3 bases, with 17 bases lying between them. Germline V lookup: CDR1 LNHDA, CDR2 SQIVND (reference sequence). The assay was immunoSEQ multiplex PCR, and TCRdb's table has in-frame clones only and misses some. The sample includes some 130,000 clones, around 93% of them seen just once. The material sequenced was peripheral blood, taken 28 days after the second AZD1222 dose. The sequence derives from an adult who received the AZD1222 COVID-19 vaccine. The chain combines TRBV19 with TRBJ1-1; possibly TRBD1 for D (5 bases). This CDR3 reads CASSRKVRDTEAFF. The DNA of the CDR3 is TGTGCCAGCTCCAGGAAGGTCAGGGACACTGAAGCTTTCTTT. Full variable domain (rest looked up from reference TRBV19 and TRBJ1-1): DGGITQSPKYLFRKEGQNVTLSCEQNLNHDAMYWYRQDPGQGLRLIYYSQIVNDFQKGDIAEGYSVSREKKESFPLTVTSAQKNPTAFYLCASSRKVRDTEAFFGQGTRLTVV.